What follows describes a single TCR beta chain. The V gene's germline CDR1 is MDHEN and CDR2 SYDVKM. The ends lost 2 bases at V and 5 bases at J; junction bases unmatched: 3. The CDR3 is 14 amino acids. These data are taken from a study of cytomegalovirus exposure and HLA in healthy donors. A multiplex PCR was run with 60 Vbeta primers and 13 Jbeta primers. The assay was immunoSEQ multiplex PCR, and TCRdb's table has in-frame clones only and misses some. The sample carries around 170,000 clones, 75% to 90% recorded once. This chain joins TRBV28 and TRBJ2-5; TRBD2 matches at 9 bases. The sequence derives from a young woman in good health and CMV-seronegative. What was sequenced was PBMCs. In DNA form, the CDR3 reads TGTGCCAGCAGTTTAACTAGCGGGCAGGAGACCCAGTACTTC. It is translated as CASSLTSGQETQYF.